This TCR beta chain stems from a study of blood T cell repertoires in COVID-19 (dated by TCRdb to the early 2020s). Notes on the research overall: Collaborator samples came from the United States, Italy and Spain and covered acute and convalescent phases of COVID-19. The prospective study material was composed of cDNA or gDNA derived from T cells, B-cell-depleted T cells, or PBMCs. Samples came from the ongoing ImmuneRACE study (first 160 participants) plus 1,254 subjects from 6 global collaborators. Where HLA class I and class II types were available, the types were taken from metadata supplied by the sample provider, not from assay-based typing. A freely available public database, intended as a resource for researchers studying the immune response to SARS-CoV-2, is where the repertoires were released. Sample metadata almost always included a de-identified subject ID, COVID-19 status, age in years and sex. The dataset comprised deeply sampled blood TCRbeta repertoires from subjects exposed to, actively infected with, or recovered from COVID-19.

In the prospective study, participants were about 18 to 95 years old, resided in under 30 geographic areas of the United States, and were enrolled through a virtual design. In the prospective study, cohorts were assigned on the basis of participant-reported clinical history obtained from a screening survey and a study questionnaire. A participant counted as exposed if, within 2 weeks of entering the study, that participant had been in contact with someone who had a PCR-confirmed or clinician-diagnosed COVID-19 case. In the prospective study, whole blood, serum and a nasopharyngeal or oropharyngeal swab were collected from each participant by mobile phlebotomists. Over a roughly 2-month period, participants in the prospective study had the option of providing additional blood draws and questionnaires. Before DNA extraction, prospective study blood samples were shipped either frozen or at room temperature.

Paper-wide results and their limitations: The quantity of clinical and demographic metadata differed by source and by participant and was supplied without curation.

A word on this clone: Its antigen is not yet known. Base qualities were left out, and no much larger clone turns up one base away.

The immunoSEQ Assay, a bias-controlled multiplex PCR, was used to amplify TCRbeta CDR3 regions from genomic DNA. In the paper's pipeline: Nucleated cell counts per sample were estimated from amplification of reference gene primers within the assay. To quantify the absolute abundance of each unique TCRbeta CDR3 rearrangement, sequence reads were collapsed and filtered. For each sample, productive Simpson clonality was calculated as the square root of Simpson's diversity index over productive rearrangements. TCRdb took this table from immuneACCESS and kept in-frame rearrangements with V and J called. Such tables lack part of the clones; where checked against another copy, unresolved V genes explain under half of the gap, and the rest is unexplained. That table furnishes V, J and clone size, whereas the DNA furnished D and trimming. The sample profile shows approximately 280,000 clones; approximately 82% of them were found once. Jointly, the top ten make up roughly 4.7% of the sample.

The CDR1 and CDR2 encoded by the germline V gene are KGHDR and SFDVKD. Clipping removes 5 bases from V and 7 bases from J, with 22 as the unmatched junction base count. From the cysteine through the phenylalanine, the CDR3 covers 20 amino acids. Here the CDR3 DNA is all that survives: 60 bases in frame from base 1. The TCR comes from a man between 40 and 49 years old who had been exposed to COVID-19. The sample comprised PBMCs or T cells enriched from blood (not recorded which). The V and J genes are TRBV24-1 and TRBJ2-1, and TRBD2 matches 10 of the central bases. The CDR3 amino acid sequence is: CATSVPRPSGSRSTGNEQFF. The sequence in DNA is TGTGCCACCAGTGTCCCGAGGCCTAGCGGGAGCAGGAGCACGGGGAATGAGCAGTTCTTC.